The T cell receptor beta chain described here comes from a study of cytomegalovirus exposure and HLA in healthy donors. The germline gives CDR1 MGHRA, CDR2 YSYEKL. The germline V and J ends were trimmed by 3 bases and 0 bases, with 14 bases remaining between them. The CDR3 spans 16 residues. The study ran its PCR with 60 Vbeta and 13 Jbeta primers. Repertoires were generated with immunoSEQ multiplex PCR, while TCRdb's copy carries only in-frame clones and drops some. This sample has roughly 80,000 clones, with approximately 74% found just once. The rearrangement links TRBV4-1 to TRBJ1-2; D possibly corresponds to TRBD1 (6 bases). The sample comprised PBMCs. This TCR derives from a woman aged 45-60 years in good health and CMV-seropositive. CDR3 bases: TGCGCCAGCAGCCATCTATGGGCAGGGGCTAACTATGGCTACACCTTC. Encoded protein: CASSHLWAGANYGYTF.